This T cell receptor beta chain is from a study of Ad26.COV2.S vaccination and SARS-CoV-2 variants. Study-level background: Enrollment placed the donor in the COV1001 Ad26.COV2.S trial arm.

Clones were read by immunoSEQ multiplex PCR, and TCRdb kept only the in-frame ones, dropping some. The sample lists 350,000 to 500,000 clones; approximately 90% were seen once. Germline V gives CDR1 SGHAT, CDR2 FQNNGV. Trimming took off 1 base at V and 7 bases at J, with 10 bases between the two ends. This CDR3 is built from 14 residues. Described treatment: some 19 received Ad26.COV2.S at low or high dose, single or two shots; five or six received placebo; per-sample allocation not given. Day 63 following the first vaccine or placebo injection was when the samples were taken. Aged 18-55 years, donor was enrolled in Boston around 2020. It was Wuhan-strain SARS-CoV-2 spike that the Ad26 vaccine vector expressed.

The specimen comprised peripheral blood, sampled in a trial of Ad26.COV2.S vaccine versus placebo. The receptor was isolated from a person aged 18-60 years who received the Ad26.COV2.S COVID-19 vaccine or a placebo. The chain uses TRBV11-2 and TRBJ1-4, with D possibly matching TRBD1 (6 bases). The CDR3 loop is CASSLGGTSEKLFF. CDR3 nucleotide sequence: TGTGCCAGCAGCTTAGGGGGGACATCTGAAAAACTGTTTTTT.